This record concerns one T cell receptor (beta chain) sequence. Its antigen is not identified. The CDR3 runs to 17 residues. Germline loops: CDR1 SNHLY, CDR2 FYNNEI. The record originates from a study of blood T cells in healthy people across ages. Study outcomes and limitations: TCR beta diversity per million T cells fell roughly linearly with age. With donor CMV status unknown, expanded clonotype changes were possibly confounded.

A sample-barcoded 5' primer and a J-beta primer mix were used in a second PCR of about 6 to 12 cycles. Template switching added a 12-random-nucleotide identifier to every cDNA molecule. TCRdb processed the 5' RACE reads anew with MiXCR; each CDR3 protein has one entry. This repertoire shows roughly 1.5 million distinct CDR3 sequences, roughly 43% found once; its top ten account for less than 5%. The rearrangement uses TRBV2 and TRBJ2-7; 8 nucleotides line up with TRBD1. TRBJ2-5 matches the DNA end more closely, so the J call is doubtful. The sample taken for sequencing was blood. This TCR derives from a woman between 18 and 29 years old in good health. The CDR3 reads CASSPTGTGGLKETQYF. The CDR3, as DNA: TGTGCCAGCAGTCCAACCGGGACAGGAGGCTTGAAGGAGACCCAGTACTTC.